The next 25 T cell receptor beta chains were all read from a single sample in a study of CD8 T cells in ankylosing spondylitis. Broader study findings: Apparently characteristic of ankylosing spondylitis blood was a TCR beta motif (about 8 highly homologous variants).

These receptors have no identified antigens. TCRdb recomputed calls from the 5' RACE reads with MiXCR, one row per CDR3 protein. The sample lists around 100,000 distinct CDR3 sequences, roughly 9% occurring once. The sequencing input was blood, either unsorted or a sorted T cell fraction (not recorded which). These receptors were collected from a male donor with ankylosing spondylitis.

This clonotype was counted ten times or more. The V call is TRBV2, the J call TRBJ1-4; a weak D match, TRBD1 (5 bases). This CDR3 is 13 amino acids long. With 9 bases removed from V and 3 bases from J, the gap between germline ends came to 11 bases. The V gene's germline CDR1 is SNHLY and CDR2 FYNNEI. CDR3 amino acids: CARLDNSNEKLFF. The CDR3 DNA reads TGTGCCAGGTTGGACAACTCTAATGAAAAACTGTTTTTT.

There are many counts of this clonotype. The chain links TRBV12-3 or TRBV12-4 to TRBJ2-1, with 10 bases identical to TRBD2. Trimming at V came to 4 bases and at J to 6 bases, leaving 6 bases not matched to a gene. CDR3 length equals 15 residues. The CDR3 DNA reads as TGTGCCAGCAGTTCCCCCGGGACTAGCGTCAATGAGCAGTTCTTC. It codes for CASSSPGTSVNEQFF.

The chain employs TRBV12-3 or TRBV12-4 and TRBJ1-4; 9 bases are a match to TRBD1. The V segment lost 5 bases and the J segment 4 bases; nucleotides outside the gene matches: 2. The CDR3 length is 14 residues. The DNA of the CDR3 is TGTGCCAGCAGTCAGGACAGGGGTAATGAAAAACTGTTTTTT. Amino acid sequence: CASSQDRGNEKLFF.

This clonotype was counted between two and nine times. The chain couples TRBV20-1 to TRBJ2-1; 12 bases line up with TRBD2. V lost 4 bases and J lost 7; bases outside the gene matches: 8. Germline-derived CDR1 and CDR2 are DFQATT and SNEGSKA (reference sequence). CDR3 size: 15 residues. CDR3 nucleotide sequence: TGCAGTGCTACAAACCTAGCGGGAGGGCCGAATGAGCAGTTCTTC. It codes for CSATNLAGGPNEQFF.

This clonotype has at least ten counts. This chain uses TRBV6-4 with TRBJ2-3, with D perhaps matching TRBD2 (5 bases). Deletions cut 4 bases from V and 0 bases from J, with 5 bases between. In germline, CDR1 is MRHNA, CDR2 SNTAGT. The CDR3 has 13 residues. The CDR3 DNA sequence: TGTGCCAGCAGTGGCGGGAGCACAGATACGCAGTATTTT. Its translation is CASSGGSTDTQYF.

Ten or more counts support this clonotype. The V call is TRBV23-1, the J call TRBJ2-7; 9 positions agree with TRBD2. TRBV23-1 is known as an ORF, though its function is uncertain. The J segment lost 0 bases and the V segment lost 2 bases, leaving 11 bases of the junction unmatched. CDR3 length equals 18 residues. CDR3 nucleotide sequence: TGCGCCAGCAGTCAACCCAGACTAGCGGAAACGAGCTCCTACGAGCAGTACTTC. It yields the protein CASSQPRLAETSSYEQYF.

This CDR3 is CASSPGQDGSQYF. In DNA, the CDR3 is TGTGCCAGCAGCCCAGGACAGGACGGGTCCCAGTACTTC. The chain links TRBV5-6 to TRBJ2-5, with TRBD1 matching over 7 bases. The J segment lost 9 bases and the V segment lost 4 bases, leaving 9 bases of the junction unmatched. Germline loops: CDR1 SGHDT, CDR2 YYEEEE. The CDR3 runs to 13 residues.

The rearrangement joins TRBV21-1 to TRBJ2-1; the table names TRBD1, a call not compared with the DNA. TRBV21-1 is labeled a pseudogene. The CDR3 has 17 amino acids. CDR3 loop: CATSQRGGEGPYNEQFF. The CDR3 nucleotides read TGTGCCACCTCGCAAAGGGGGGGCGAAGGCCCTTACAATGAGCAGTTCTTC.

This clonotype was observed many times. The chain recombines TRBV2 with TRBJ2-5; 10 positions agree with TRBD2. The CDR3 is 15 amino acids. V lost 6 bases, J lost 4 bases, and 8 bases stayed unmatched. The V gene's germline CDR1 is SNHLY and CDR2 FYNNEI. The CDR3, as DNA: TGTGCCAGCAGGAAGGTAGCGGGAGGCGGAGAGACCCAGTACTTC. Translation: CASRKVAGGGETQYF.

The V and J genes are TRBV6-1 and TRBJ2-3; unclear D gene. CDR3 length: 15 residues. The germline V and J ends were trimmed by 5 bases and 3 bases, with 15 bases remaining between them. Germline lookup yields CDR1 MNHNS and CDR2 SASEGT. The CDR3 DNA reads as TGTGCCAGCAGTACAGAAAACCGCAAGACAGATACGCAGTATTTT. It specifies CASSTENRKTDTQYF.

This clonotype was seen many times. The J gene is TRBJ2-1, the V gene TRBV10-1, with no clear D. V lost 1 base and J 5 bases, leaving 3 bases between the germline ends. Germline CDR1 reads WNHNN; CDR2 reads SYGVQD (reference sequence). CDR3 size: 12 residues. The CDR3 sequence: CASSELNNEQFF. DNA for the CDR3: TGCGCCAGCAGTGAGTTGAACAATGAGCAGTTCTTC.

Many counts were recorded for this clonotype. The V call is TRBV11-2, the J call TRBJ2-1; the D gene is possibly TRBD2 (6 bases). The germline V gene encodes CDR1 SGHAT and CDR2 FQNNGV. CDR3 size: 16 residues. V shed 0 bases and J shed 6 bases, with 15 bases lying between them. CDR3 DNA: TGTGCCAGCAGCTTAGATGCGGGGCCCATAACCAATGAGCAGTTCTTC. Amino acid sequence: CASSLDAGPITNEQFF.

V is TRBV7-8 and J is TRBJ2-7; 8 bases map to TRBD2. CDR1 is SGHVS, CDR2 FQNEAQ, per germline. V shed 5 bases, J shed 2 bases, and the junction held 5 bases outside the gene matches. The CDR3 totals 14 residues. The DNA for the CDR3 is TGTGCCAGCAGCCCCGGGAGGGCGACCTACGAGCAGTACTTC. Translated, it gives CASSPGRATYEQYF.

In this sample, this clonotype turned up a few times. V is TRBV20-1 and J is TRBJ2-2; D could derive from TRBD1 or TRBD2 (5 bases each). CDR3 length equals 16 residues. V was shortened by 2 bases and J by 3 bases, with 16 bases between the two germline ends. CDR1 is DFQATT and CDR2 is SNEGSKA in the germline V gene (reference sequence). The CDR3 coding sequence is TGCAGTGCTAGAAGCCAGGGACGACGGGACACCGGGGAGCTGTTTTTT. The encoded protein is CSARSQGRRDTGELFF.

This clonotype was seen a handful of times. This chain uses TRBV12-3 or TRBV12-4 with TRBJ1-2, with TRBD1 identical over 8 bases. Losses at the gene ends were 4 bases for V and 5 bases for J; bases not matched to a gene: 9. CDR3 length equals 15 residues. CDR3 nucleotides: TGTGCCAGCAGTTCCTTGACAGGGGTAGAGTATGGCTACACCTTC. This encodes CASSSLTGVEYGYTF.

This clonotype was picked up a small number of times. The chain has TRBV7-2 and TRBJ2-1; D assignment may be TRBD1 or TRBD2 (5 bases each). The CDR3 runs 15 residues. Deletions cut 0 bases from V and 4 bases from J, with 10 bases between. Germline-derived CDR1 and CDR2 are SGHTA and FQGNSA. The CDR3 here is CASSLAPGSYNEQFF. As DNA, the CDR3 is TGTGCCAGCAGCTTAGCCCCAGGGAGTTACAATGAGCAGTTCTTC.

The V call is TRBV2, the J call TRBJ2-5, with D unresolved. Trimming removed 8 bases from V and 5 bases from J, with 15 bases in between. The CDR3 is made up of 13 amino acids. Looked up from germline, CDR1 is SNHLY and CDR2 is FYNNEI. The CDR3 region has the DNA TGTGCCAGCCTCGGCCAGACCGCGGAGACCCAGTACTTC. Translated: CASLGQTAETQYF.

The chain combines TRBV25-1 with TRBJ1-5; 7 positions match TRBD1. This CDR3 comprises 16 residues. The junction had 9 bases not matched to a gene; V was cut back by 4 bases and J by 3 bases. Germline V CDR1 and CDR2: MGHDK, SYGVNS. CDR3 protein: CASSADRVGYNQPQHF. CDR3 bases: TGTGCCAGCAGTGCCGACAGGGTAGGGTACAATCAGCCCCAGCATTTT.

The chain employs TRBV2 and TRBJ1-6; D unresolved. This CDR3 region has 16 residues. Germline CDR1 is SNHLY and CDR2 is FYNNEI. V was clipped by 6 bases and J by 8 bases, with 20 bases between them. The CDR3 DNA reads TGTGCCAGCAGCGTGGGCCGGTCGTTTCGGGATTCACCCCTCCACTTT. This encodes CASSVGRSFRDSPLHF.

This clonotype was seen at least ten times. The V call is TRBV29-1, the J call TRBJ1-1; no firm D call. This CDR3 is 11 amino acids long. Trimming took 3 bases from V and 6 from J, leaving 8 bases between them. Germline V gene data show CDR1 as SQVTM and CDR2 as ANQGSEA. CDR3 amino acids: CSVDHGAEAFF. The CDR3 DNA follows: TGCAGCGTTGATCACGGAGCTGAAGCTTTCTTT.

This chain connects TRBV7-9 to TRBJ1-6; D is uncertain. Germline V gene data show CDR1 as SEHNR and CDR2 as FQNEAQ (reference sequence). This CDR3 has 12 residues. Trimming left V 3 bases short and J 7 bases short, with 4 bases between. The CDR3 DNA follows: TGTGCCAGCAGCTTCGGGAATTCACCCCTCCACTTT. Its protein product is CASSFGNSPLHF.

This clonotype appeared a few times. The chain joins TRBV9 to TRBJ1-1, with TRBD1 as a possible D gene (6 bases). Per germline, CDR1 SGDLS and CDR2 YYNGEE. The ends were cut back, 4 bases at V and 5 bases at J, with 15 bases in the middle. CDR3 length: 14 amino acids. The CDR3: CASSSRGGGTEAFF. The CDR3 nucleotides read TGTGCCAGCAGCTCCCGAGGGGGGGGGACTGAAGCTTTCTTT.

This clonotype was observed a handful of times. The J gene is TRBJ1-5, the V gene TRBV7-6; tentative D call: TRBD1 (6 bases). This CDR3 has 17 amino acids. CDR1 is SGHVS, CDR2 FNYEAQ, per germline. The V and J ends lost 1 base and 6 bases respectively, with 19 bases between them. The CDR3 DNA follows: TGTGCCAGCAGCTTAGGTGCTGGGGGGCCTGGTGGTCAGCCCCAGCATTTT. It codes for CASSLGAGGPGGQPQHF.

There are many counts of this clonotype. The gene calls are TRBV15 and TRBJ2-1; no clear D gene. Trimming stripped 4 bases from V and 4 bases from J, with 14 bases between. The CDR3 is made up of 15 amino acids. Looked up from germline, CDR1 is LNHNV and CDR2 is YYDKDF (reference sequence). The CDR3 loop is CATSNPPGGYNEQFF. The CDR3 DNA reads as TGTGCCACCAGCAACCCGCCCGGCGGTTACAATGAGCAGTTCTTC.

V gene TRBV20-1 combines with J gene TRBJ2-7, with 14 bases matching TRBD2. CDR1 DFQATT and CDR2 SNEGSKA come from the germline V gene (reference sequence). V was clipped by 6 bases and J by 7 bases; unmatched bases: 8. This CDR3 comprises 14 residues. Here the CDR3 DNA reads TGCAGTGCCCCGCCGGGACTAGCGGGAGTTGAGCAGTACTTC. Its protein is CSAPPGLAGVEQYF.